This record concerns one T cell receptor (beta chain) sequence. As yet, its antigen is unknown. The CDR3 length is 14 residues. Germline CDR1 is MNHEY and CDR2 is SMNVEV (reference sequence). V shed 3 bases and J shed 2 bases, with 11 bases lying between them. TCRdb reanalysed the 5' RACE reads using MiXCR and keeps one entry per CDR3 protein. The sample has some 1,700,000 distinct CDR3 sequences, less than 40% seen once. This sample is part of a study of identical twins. Regarding the study as a whole: Zero-insertion analyses could be partly confounded by invariant MAIT and iNKT cells.

V is TRBV27 and J is TRBJ2-7; tentative D call: TRBD1 (5 bases). This clonotype originated in a newborn girl in good health. Sample: cord blood. This CDR3 reads CASSFRKGPYEQYF. CDR3 nucleotide sequence: TGTGCCAGCAGTTTCCGAAAGGGGCCCTACGAGCAGTACTTC.